The T cell receptor (beta chain) under discussion was sequenced for a study of beta chain features in type 1 diabetes. The germline V gene encodes CDR1 LGHNA and CDR2 YSLEER. The CDR3 spans 17 residues. V was clipped by 0 bases and J by 0 bases, with 12 bases between them. This clone was picked up a small number of times. Every bit of the isolated RNA underwent reverse transcription, so sequencing read expressed TCRB transcripts. Roughly 3.5 million reads per sample were averaged for naive, central memory and regulatory samples. Method: immunoSEQ multiplex PCR; TCRdb's copy keeps in-frame clones and lacks some. Of a few hundred thousand clones detected, more than 11% appear once; the ten largest clones hold roughly 0.035%. Purity exceeded 98% in all sorted populations.

Sequenced sample: naive CD4+ T cells from blood. J is TRBJ2-1 and V is TRBV4-3; no firm D call. This TCR came from a young man in good health. This CDR3 reads CASSQDGGTSSYNEQFF. CDR3 in DNA: TGCGCCAGCAGCCAAGACGGCGGAACAAGCTCCTACAATGAGCAGTTCTTC.